Listed below are T cell receptor beta chains from one sample, sequenced in a study of cytomegalovirus exposure and HLA in healthy donors. The data were produced by immunoSEQ multiplex PCR, yet TCRdb's version contains in-frame clones alone and is incomplete. The table lists 150,000 to 200,000 clones, over 60% of them singletons, with 0.9% to 1.2% in the top ten. Sequenced input: PBMCs. The source of these receptors is a woman aged 40 to 50 in good health and CMV-seronegative. Both conserved end residues are part of each CDR3. A D gene is named only where the DNA matches it firmly. Only part of the rows carry a size: once, few, many, or a class if the clone is expanded.

J: TRBJ2-1
size: .
length: 19
D: .
V: TRBV4-1
DNA: TGCGCCAGCAGCCAAGATAGGAGTCTGAGTGTTAGCGCCTACAATGAGCAGTTCTTC
CDR3: CASSQDRSLSVSAYNEQFF

J: TRBJ2-1
size: .
length: 16
D: TRBD2
V: TRBV30
DNA: TGTGCCTGGAGTCGGGCCCGGACTAGCGGATACAATGAGCAGTTCTTC
CDR3: CAWSRARTSGYNEQFF

J: TRBJ1-1
size: .
length: 15
D: TRBD1
V: TRBV2
DNA: TGTGCCAGCAGATCCTGGACAGGGGGCTTGACTGAAGCTTTCTTT
CDR3: CASRSWTGGLTEAFF

J: TRBJ2-2
size: .
length: 14
D: .
V: TRBV6-1
DNA: TGTGCCAGCAGTTTAGGGGTGAACACCGGGGAGCTGTTTTTT
CDR3: CASSLGVNTGELFF

J: TRBJ1-5
size: .
length: 15
D: TRBD1
V: TRBV18
DNA: TGTGCCAGCTCACTGGGACAGGGGATCAATCAGCCCCAGCATTTT
CDR3: CASSLGQGINQPQHF

J: TRBJ2-7
size: .
length: 16
D: .
V: TRBV14
DNA: TGTGCCAGCAGCCCAATAGCCGGGAGCAACTCCTACGAGCAGTACTTC
CDR3: CASSPIAGSNSYEQYF

J: TRBJ2-7
size: few
length: 14
D: TRBD2
V: TRBV25-1
DNA: TGTGCCAGCAGTACTAGCGGGAGCTCCTACGAGCAGTACTTC
CDR3: CASSTSGSSYEQYF

J: TRBJ1-5
size: .
length: 15
D: .
V: TRBV2
DNA: TGTGCCAGCAGGTTGGACAGATTAGACAATCAGCCCCAGCATTTT
CDR3: CASRLDRLDNQPQHF

J: TRBJ2-2
size: .
length: 15
D: TRBD2
V: TRBV6-1
DNA: TGTGCCAGCAGGAAGACTAGCACGAACACCGGGGAGCTGTTTTTT
CDR3: CASRKTSTNTGELFF

J: TRBJ2-5
size: .
length: 11
D: .
V: TRBV7-9
DNA: TGTGCCAGCAGCCCTCCGGAGACCCAGTACTTC
CDR3: CASSPPETQYF

J: TRBJ1-1
size: .
length: 13
D: .
V: TRBV11-1
DNA: TGTGCCAGCGGGGGAGGGCTTAACACTGAAGCTTTCTTT
CDR3: CASGGGLNTEAFF

J: TRBJ2-1
size: .
length: 12
D: .
V: TRBV19
DNA: TGTGCCAGTAGTATTGCAGGGAATGAGCAGTTCTTC
CDR3: CASSIAGNEQFF

J: TRBJ2-2
size: .
length: 15
D: TRBD1
V: TRBV5-5
DNA: TGTGCCAGCAGATTATCGGACAGGGCAAACGGGGAGCTGTTTTTT
CDR3: CASRLSDRANGELFF

J: TRBJ2-1
size: .
length: 15
D: TRBD2
V: TRBV4-2
DNA: TGTGCCAGCAGCCAAGATAGGGGACTAGCGGATGAGCAGTTCTTC
CDR3: CASSQDRGLADEQFF

J: TRBJ2-1
size: .
length: 15
D: TRBD1
V: TRBV30
DNA: TGTGCCTGGAGTCTCAGGGGGCTCTATGATGGGTTTCAGTTCTTC
CDR3: CAWSLRGLYDGFQFF

J: TRBJ2-1
size: .
length: 15
D: TRBD2
V: TRBV7-8
DNA: TGTGCCAGCAGCAACCTAGCGGGAGTACGCGATGAGCAGTTCTTC
CDR3: CASSNLAGVRDEQFF

J: TRBJ2-5
size: once
length: 14
D: TRBD1
V: TRBV7-2
DNA: TGTGCCAGCAGCCGGGACAGCCTCCGGGAGACCCAGTACTTC
CDR3: CASSRDSLRETQYF

J: TRBJ1-2
size: .
length: 13
D: .
V: TRBV25-1
DNA: TGTGCCAGCAGTCCAGCGACTCTCAGCGGCTACACCTTC
CDR3: CASSPATLSGYTF

J: TRBJ1-4
size: .
length: 14
D: TRBD1
V: TRBV6-5
DNA: TGTGCCAGCAGTTACTCGTATGGACAGGGAATACTGTTTTTT
CDR3: CASSYSYGQGILFF

J: TRBJ1-1
size: .
length: 15
D: .
V: TRBV28
DNA: TGTGCCAGCAGTTTTCCCCTGGCGGCGAACACTGAAGCTTTCTTT
CDR3: CASSFPLAANTEAFF

J: TRBJ2-7
size: .
length: 15
D: .
V: TRBV5-1
DNA: TGCGCCAGCAGCTTTGCGGTCGCCAGCTCCTACGAGCAGTACTTC
CDR3: CASSFAVASSYEQYF

J: TRBJ2-7
size: .
length: 14
D: .
V: TRBV5-1
DNA: TGCGCCAGCAGCTTCCACGAGGGGGCCTACGAGCAGTACTTC
CDR3: CASSFHEGAYEQYF